These 26 T cell receptor beta chains came from one sample sequenced in a study of cytomegalovirus exposure and HLA in healthy donors. PCR was performed using 60 Vbeta and 13 Jbeta primers. TCRdb's copy holds only in-frame clones and misses some; the assay was immunoSEQ multiplex PCR. The sample holds roughly 120,000 clones, more than 60% seen once. The sequenced material came from PBMCs. These receptors all come from a woman aged 40 to 50 in good health and CMV-seronegative.

This clone was seen only once. The rearrangement links TRBV9 to TRBJ2-2; TRBD2 aligns across 9 bases. This CDR3 comprises 17 residues. The V segment lost 3 bases and the J segment 0 bases; nucleotides outside the gene matches: 6. Looked up from germline, CDR1 is SGDLS and CDR2 is YYNGEE. The CDR3 DNA reads as TGTGCCAGCAGCGGAATGGGACTAGCACCGAACACCGGGGAGCTGTTTTTT. It encodes CASSGMGLAPNTGELFF.

The chain recombines TRBV4-3 with TRBJ1-2, with D uncertain. The CDR3 covers 15 residues. Germline V lookup: CDR1 LGHNA, CDR2 YSLEER. Trimming shortened V by 0 bases and J by 7 bases, and 15 bases separated the two germline ends. CDR3 in DNA: TGCGCCAGCAGCCAAGATGAGGCGGTTTGGGTTGGCTACACCTTC. Translating it yields CASSQDEAVWVGYTF.

V gene TRBV9 combines with J gene TRBJ2-1; the match to TRBD2 covers 15 bases. Losses at the gene ends were 6 bases for V and 3 bases for J; bases not matched to a gene: 10. The CDR3 has 18 amino acids. Per germline, CDR1 SGDLS and CDR2 YYNGEE. CDR3 protein: CASTGPGLAGGIYNEQFF. CDR3 coding DNA: TGTGCCAGCACCGGCCCGGGACTAGCGGGAGGTATCTACAATGAGCAGTTCTTC.

The rearrangement joins TRBV7-9 to TRBJ2-7; 9 nucleotides line up with TRBD1. Germline-derived CDR1 and CDR2 are SEHNR and FQNEAQ (reference sequence). V shed 6 bases and J 2 bases; nucleotides not matched to a gene: 5. The CDR3 spans 14 residues. CDR3 in amino acids: CASSTDRGAYEQYF. In DNA, the CDR3 is TGTGCCAGCAGTACGGACAGGGGAGCCTACGAGCAGTACTTC.

This rearrangement joins TRBV28 to TRBJ2-7; 7 nucleotides align to TRBD2. Germline V gene sequence: CDR1 MDHEN, CDR2 SYDVKM. Unmatched junction bases numbered 11, after V lost 5 bases and J lost 4 bases. The length of the CDR3 is 15 residues. The CDR3 sequence: CASSKTAGNGYEQYF. The DNA of the CDR3 is TGTGCCAGCAGTAAGACAGCGGGAAATGGTTACGAGCAGTACTTC.

V usage is TRBV5-4 and J usage is TRBJ2-2; weak D call: TRBD1 (5 bases). V was shortened by 2 bases and J by 5 bases, with 10 bases between the two germline ends. There are 14 residues in the CDR3. Germline assignment: CDR1 SGHNT and CDR2 YYREEE (reference sequence). For the CDR3, the DNA is TGTGCCAGCAGCTTTCTGGGGCGGACCGGGGAGCTGTTTTTT. Translated, it gives CASSFLGRTGELFF.

This clone was seen only once. The DNA of the CDR3 is TGTGCCAGCAGTGTACAGGGGGCGACAACTAGGGAAAAACTGTTTTTT. It yields the protein CASSVQGATTREKLFF. This chain links TRBV7-2 with TRBJ1-4, with 9 bases fitting TRBD1. This CDR3 region has 16 residues. V gave up 6 bases and J gave up 8 bases; unmatched junction bases: 13. The germline gives CDR1 SGHTA, CDR2 FQGNSA.

This chain uses TRBV4-2 with TRBJ2-7, with no clear D. Trimming removed 0 bases from V and 0 bases from J, with 12 bases in between. Germline-derived CDR1 and CDR2 are LGHNA and YNFKEQ. The length of the CDR3 is 16 residues. CDR3 sequence: CASSQERMNPSYEQYF. The CDR3 nucleotides are TGTGCCAGCAGCCAAGAGCGAATGAACCCCTCCTACGAGCAGTACTTC.

This chain joins TRBV19 and TRBJ1-5; D call uncertain. V was pared by 6 bases and J by 0 bases, with 12 bases between. Looked up from germline, CDR1 is LNHDA and CDR2 is SQIVND (reference sequence). The CDR3 is made up of 15 amino acids. Here the CDR3 reads CASRADGNSNQPQHF. Here the CDR3 DNA reads TGTGCCAGTAGGGCGGACGGGAATAGCAATCAGCCCCAGCATTTT.

The chain combines TRBV5-1 with TRBJ1-1; 7 bases line up with TRBD1. V lost 4 bases and J lost 0; bases outside the gene matches: 3. The CDR3 contains 14 residues. Germline lookup yields CDR1 SGHRS and CDR2 YFSETQ. The CDR3 sequence is CASSRTGMNTEAFF. The CDR3 DNA is TGCGCCAGCAGCCGGACAGGCATGAACACTGAAGCTTTCTTT.

This chain uses TRBV4-1 with TRBJ1-4, with 7 bases lining up with TRBD1. CDR1 is MGHRA and CDR2 is YSYEKL in the germline V gene. This CDR3 is 14 amino acids long. The V gene end was trimmed by 3 bases and the J gene end by 13 bases; junction bases not matched to a gene: 11. CDR3 loop: CASSHSVQGPLLFF. CDR3 nucleotides: TGCGCCAGCAGCCACAGTGTACAGGGGCCATTACTGTTTTTT.

V gene TRBV18 combines with J gene TRBJ2-3; no reliable D call. Per the germline V gene, CDR1 is KGHSH and CDR2 is LQKENI. The CDR3 is 13 amino acids. V was shortened by 6 bases and J by 4 bases, with 11 bases between the two germline ends. The CDR3 region has the DNA TGTGCCAGCTCTCCAGCGCGCTCAGATACGCAGTATTTT. Translation: CASSPARSDTQYF.

The chain has TRBV19 and TRBJ1-2, with D possibly being TRBD1 (5 bases). Trimming shortened V by 6 bases and J by 6 bases, and 14 bases separated the two germline ends. The CDR3 is 13 residues long. Germline V CDR1 and CDR2: LNHDA, SQIVND (reference sequence). Here the CDR3 DNA reads TGTGCCAGTAGCCCCTTGCCGGGGGATGGCTACACCTTC. Translating gives CASSPLPGDGYTF.

This clone was observed a few times. The genes are TRBV9 and TRBJ2-2, with 11 bases that match TRBD2. With V trimmed by 3 bases and J by 5 bases, 6 bases remained unmatched. CDR1 is SGDLS, CDR2 YYNGEE, per germline. The CDR3 covers 16 residues. This chain's CDR3 is CASSAMLAGGTGELFF. The CDR3 DNA reads as TGTGCCAGCAGCGCAATGCTAGCGGGAGGAACCGGGGAGCTGTTTTTT.

Details on this clone: The sample has other DNA sequences that encode this CDR3 too. CDR3 loop: CASSQGLAGTDTQYF. DNA for the CDR3: TGCGCCAGCAGCCAAGGACTAGCGGGGACAGATACGCAGTATTTT. The V and J genes are TRBV4-3 and TRBJ2-3, with 11 bases that match TRBD2. This CDR3 contains 15 residues. The ends lost 1 base at V and 3 bases at J; junction bases unmatched: 0. Germline V gene sequence: CDR1 LGHNA, CDR2 YSLEER.

The V and J genes are TRBV28 and TRBJ1-6, with 7 bases that match TRBD1. This CDR3 has 16 amino acids. Germline loops: CDR1 MDHEN, CDR2 SYDVKM. The J segment lost 5 bases and the V segment lost 5 bases, leaving 9 bases of the junction unmatched. The CDR3 loop is CASSRTGAFNNSPLHF. CDR3 DNA: TGTGCCAGCAGTCGAACAGGGGCGTTTAATAATTCACCCCTCCACTTT.

This clone was seen only once. The V gene is TRBV7-9, the J gene TRBJ2-3, with D possibly matching TRBD2 (6 bases). In germline, CDR1 is SEHNR, CDR2 FQNEAQ (reference sequence). The ends were cut back, 5 bases at V and 4 bases at J, with 13 bases in the middle. This CDR3 spans 14 amino acids. The CDR3: CASSLMEGSDTQYF. The DNA for the CDR3 is TGTGCCAGCAGCCTAATGGAGGGATCAGATACGCAGTATTTT. Filled out from reference TRBV7-9 and TRBJ2-3, the complete variable domain reads DTGVSQNPRHKITKRGQNVTFRCDPISEHNRLYWYRQTLGQGPEFLTYFQNEAQLEKSRLLSDRFSAERPKGSFSTLEIQRTEQGDSAMYLCASSLMEGSDTQYFGPGTRLTVL.

V is TRBV9 and J is TRBJ2-5; perhaps TRBD2 as D (5 bases). Germline V gene sequence: CDR1 SGDLS, CDR2 YYNGEE. Trimming removed 1 base from V and 5 bases from J, with 24 bases in between. The CDR3 sequence is 18 residues long. CDR3 amino acids: CASSVSVAAKNRRETQYF. The DNA for the CDR3 is TGTGCCAGCAGCGTATCGGTTGCGGCTAAAAATCGGAGGGAGACCCAGTACTTC.

The chain combines TRBV6-6 with TRBJ1-1; 7 bases are a match to TRBD1. The CDR3 loop spans 14 amino acids. Germline CDR1 is MNHNY and CDR2 is SVGAGI (reference sequence). Trimming removed 4 bases from V and 5 bases from J; junction bases left unmatched: 7. CDR3 in DNA: TGTGCCAGCAGTTTTGACGACAGGGTTACTGAAGCTTTCTTT. It yields the protein CASSFDDRVTEAFF.

This clone was recorded a few times. The genes are TRBV7-6 and TRBJ2-5; a possible D gene is TRBD2 (5 bases). The CDR3 contains 13 residues. Germline CDR1 and CDR2: SGHVS and FNYEAQ. The germline V and J ends were trimmed by 5 bases and 7 bases, with 14 bases remaining between them. CDR3 in DNA: TGTGCCAGCAGCAGAGCGGAACTAGGGACCCAGTACTTC. This codes for CASSRAELGTQYF.

The chain recombines TRBV11-1 with TRBJ2-3; TRBD2 aligns across 7 bases. V trimming: 5 bases; J trimming: 1 base; junction bases outside the gene matches: 9. This CDR3 region has 16 residues. From germline, CDR1 is SGHAT and CDR2 FQDESV (reference sequence). The CDR3 reads CASSRLAGEGTDTQYF. CDR3 nucleotide sequence: TGTGCCAGCAGCCGCCTTGCGGGGGAAGGCACAGATACGCAGTATTTT.

In its sample, this clone was seen a few times. The rearrangement uses TRBV19 and TRBJ1-5, with TRBD1 matching 9 bases. CDR1 is LNHDA, CDR2 SQIVND, per germline (reference sequence). This CDR3 comprises 16 residues. V trimming: 5 bases; J trimming: 9 bases; junction bases outside the gene matches: 14. The DNA for the CDR3 is TGTGCCAGTAGTGCCCCTCAACAGGGGGCGGAGGGGCCCCAGCATTTT. The encoded protein is CASSAPQQGAEGPQHF.

This sequence joins TRBV19 and TRBJ2-5; the match to TRBD1 covers 10 bases. The CDR3 extends over 14 amino acids. Germline loops: CDR1 LNHDA, CDR2 SQIVND (reference sequence). The V and J ends lost 6 bases and 3 bases, in that order; junction bases with no gene match: 4. CDR3 in amino acids: CASRSGTGEETQYF. The CDR3 nucleotides are TGTGCCAGTAGGTCGGGGACAGGGGAAGAGACCCAGTACTTC.

V gene TRBV2 combines with J gene TRBJ1-1, with D maybe TRBD1 (5 bases). Trimming removed 3 bases at V and 9 bases at J, with 11 bases between. The V gene's germline CDR1 is SNHLY and CDR2 FYNNEI. The CDR3 has 12 residues. In nucleotides, the CDR3 is TGTGCCAGCAGTGATCGACAGCTAAAAGCTTTCTTT. Its protein is CASSDRQLKAFF.

For this clone: Relative to the germline gene, one junction end is altered; a read error may explain this. V is TRBV28 and J is TRBJ2-1, with D hard to call. Germline values: CDR1 MDHEN, CDR2 SYDVKM. This CDR3 region has 16 residues. The CDR3 region is CASSSPAINSNNEQFF. The CDR3 DNA is TGTGCCAGCAGTTCACCTGCGATAAACTCCAACAATGAGCAGTTCTTC.

This clone was seen more than once but under ten times. The chain joins TRBV7-8 to TRBJ1-6, with D unresolved. V shed 1 base and J shed 8 bases, with 6 bases lying between them. Germline values: CDR1 SGHVS, CDR2 FQNEAQ. This CDR3 has 13 residues. In DNA, the CDR3 is TGTGCCAGCAGCTTAGGCCGAGATTCACCCCTCCACTTT. Protein product: CASSLGRDSPLHF.